This T cell receptor beta chain was documented in a study of T cell changes during pregnancy in multiple sclerosis. Here immunoSEQ multiplex PCR was the method, and the copy in TCRdb shows in-frame clones only, minus some. The table includes 65,000 to 85,000 clones, about 94% detected once. The CDR3 extends over 13 amino acids. Germline assignment: CDR1 MNHEY and CDR2 SMNVEV (reference sequence). The J segment lost 3 bases and the V segment lost 6 bases, leaving 3 bases of the junction unmatched. V gene TRBV27 combines with J gene TRBJ1-2; 8 nucleotides agree with TRBD1. The sequencing used peripheral blood, collected in the second trimester of pregnancy. The origin of this receptor is a female donor in good health, enrolled as a control in a pregnancy study. This CDR3 is CASRLTGDYGYTF. The DNA of the CDR3 is TGTGCCAGCAGACTGACAGGGGACTATGGCTACACCTTC.